The 8 T cell receptor beta chains in this list originate from one sample, sequenced in a study. TCRdb reprocessed the 5' RACE reads with MiXCR, giving one entry per CDR3 protein. This table has about 32,000 distinct CDR3 sequences, around 22% appearing once. Specimen: memory CD4+ T cells sorted from blood. Documented subset: memory CD4+ T cells, CD4+CD45RO+CD25-. The receptors were sampled from a female donor with breast cancer.

The chain has TRBV27 and TRBJ2-7; 8 positions match TRBD1. With 4 bases clipped from V and 5 bases from J, the junction kept 7 bases outside the gene matches. CDR3 size: 14 residues. The V gene's germline CDR1 is MNHEY and CDR2 SMNVEV (reference sequence). In nucleotides, the CDR3 is TGTGCCAGCAGTTCCAGGGGGCCGGGCAACGAGCAGTACTTC. It codes for CASSSRGPGNEQYF.

Many counts were recorded for this clonotype. V gene TRBV20-1 combines with J gene TRBJ2-7; D is undetermined. This CDR3 is built from 12 residues. The V gene lost 7 bases and the J gene lost 1 base, with 11 bases spanning the gap. Germline values: CDR1 DFQATT, CDR2 SNEGSKA (reference sequence). The DNA for the CDR3 is TGCAGTGTATTGCAGAAGTCCTACGAGCAGTACTTC. Residues: CSVLQKSYEQYF.

V and J are TRBV20-1 and TRBJ2-3, with 8 bases identical to TRBD2. The germline V gene encodes CDR1 DFQATT and CDR2 SNEGSKA (reference sequence). The J segment lost 6 bases and the V segment lost 0 bases, leaving 5 bases of the junction unmatched. The CDR3 runs 14 residues. The CDR3 sequence: CSARDRRLADTQYF. Written as DNA, the CDR3 is TGCAGTGCTAGAGACCGCCGACTAGCGGATACGCAGTATTTT.

This clonotype came up many times. V gene TRBV5-1 combines with J gene TRBJ2-1, with a possible D match to TRBD1 (5 bases). Trimming cost V 0 bases and J 0 bases, with 7 bases left between them. Germline CDR1 and CDR2: SGHRS and YFSETQ. The CDR3 covers 15 residues. CDR3: CASSLERGSYNEQFF. The CDR3 DNA follows: TGCGCCAGCAGCTTGGAAAGGGGCTCCTACAATGAGCAGTTCTTC.

A note on this clonotype: This may be a read error, as it is one base from a much larger clone. This chain links TRBV6-5 with TRBJ2-7; 9 bases fit TRBD1. CDR1 and CDR2 from the germline V gene are MNHEY and SVGAGI. This CDR3 has 15 residues. This CDR3 is CAGSYGTGIAYEQYF. The DNA of the CDR3 is TGTGCCGGCAGTTATGGGACAGGGATAGCCTACGAGCAGTACTTC.

The J gene is TRBJ2-1, the V gene TRBV10-3; 7 nucleotides match TRBD2. The CDR3 totals 15 residues. Germline V gene data show CDR1 as ENHRY and CDR2 as SYGVKD. V shed 0 bases, J shed 5 bases, and the junction held 4 bases outside the gene matches. The CDR3 here is CAISESRERDNEQFF. The CDR3, as DNA: TGTGCCATCAGTGAGTCGCGGGAGCGAGACAATGAGCAGTTCTTC.

This clonotype was seen a single time. The CDR3 end shows no conserved phenylalanine or tryptophan, and so a read error is likely. The rearrangement joins TRBV4-1 to TRBJ2-7; weak D call: TRBD1 (6 bases). The CDR3 runs to 16 residues. Trimming took 1 base from V and 2 from J, leaving 15 bases between them. From germline, CDR1 is MGHRA and CDR2 YSYEKL. The CDR3 sequence: CASSQGPAPGAYEQYL. The CDR3, as DNA: TGCGCCAGCAGCCAAGGGCCGGCACCAGGGGCCTACGAGCAGTACCTC.

This clonotype was seen a few times. The junction and the germline gene differ at one end; a read error may be behind it. This chain links TRBV12-3 or TRBV12-4 with TRBJ2-7, with 7 nucleotides matching TRBD1. The CDR3 is 14 residues long. In DNA, the CDR3 is TGTACCAGCAGTCCTCAGGACAGGATCTACGAGCAGTACTTC. It codes for CTSSPQDRIYEQYF.